This T cell receptor (beta chain) was sequenced during a study of PD-1 blockade in classical Hodgkin lymphoma. The CDR3 runs to 17 residues. V lost 3 bases and J 0 bases, leaving 15 bases between the germline ends. Germline V CDR1 and CDR2: LNHDA, SQIVND (reference sequence). All the patients suffered relapse after autologous stem cell transplantation, and brentuximab vedotin exposure differed. Generated by immunoSEQ multiplex PCR, the TCRdb table keeps only in-frame clones and is missing some. The sample includes around 20,000 clones, about 63% of them seen just once. The chain is built from TRBV19 and TRBJ2-1; D gene uncertain. This TCR was recovered from a human donor with classical Hodgkin lymphoma. The source material was peripheral blood mononuclear cells (PBMCs), sampled at baseline. The CDR3 DNA reads TGTGCCAGTAGTATGGGGTGGTCTTCAAGCTCCTACAATGAGCAGTTCTTC. Amino acids: CASSMGWSSSSYNEQFF.